This is a list of T cell receptor beta chains from one sample in a study of blood T cell repertoires in COVID-19. Only in-frame clones appear in the TCRdb table, and some are missing; sequencing was by immunoSEQ multiplex PCR. Of roughly 250,000 clones listed, over 75% are singletons. The sequenced material came from peripheral blood. Receptors originate from a woman in her thirties or forties who had recovered from COVID-19. Each CDR3 is given with its conserved first and last residue. A D gene is named only where the DNA matches it firmly. Size is stated for part of the rows, as once, few or many counts, or as a class when the clone is expanded.

v_gene	abundance	d_gene	j_gene	CDR3aa	CDR3nt
TRBV5-6	few	NA	TRBJ2-7	CASSQIFRGVRSYEQYF	TGTGCCAGCAGCCAGATTTTCAGGGGGGTGAGGTCCTACGAGCAGTACTTC
TRBV5-1	NA	NA	TRBJ2-3	CASSPLPGLYQVTQYF	TGCGCCAGCAGCCCACTACCGGGACTTTACCAAGTCACGCAGTATTTT
TRBV6-6	NA	NA	TRBJ2-4	CASSYSQKNIQYF	TGTGCCAGCAGTTACTCGCAGAAAAACATTCAGTACTTC
TRBV18	NA	TRBD2	TRBJ2-3	CASSKAGGPPGTDTQYF	TGTGCCAGCTCCAAAGCGGGAGGGCCGCCCGGCACAGATACGCAGTATTTT
TRBV2	NA	TRBD1	TRBJ1-2	CASTPDRGYYGYTF	TGTGCCAGCACCCCGGACAGGGGGTATTATGGCTACACCTTC
TRBV3-1/TRBV3-2	NA	TRBD2	TRBJ2-1	CASSLLGTSGGAKEVF	TGTGCCAGCAGCCTATTAGGGACTAGCGGGGGGGCAAAAGAGGTCTTC
TRBV28	NA	TRBD1	TRBJ1-5	CASSFQGEINQPQHF	TGTGCCAGCAGTTTCCAGGGGGAGATCAATCAGCCCCAGCATTTT
TRBV7-2	NA	TRBD2	TRBJ2-5	CASSLAGGRERETQYF	TGTGCCAGCAGCTTAGCGGGCGGGAGGGAACGAGAGACCCAGTACTTC
TRBV4-2	NA	TRBD1	TRBJ1-3	CASSQQGESGNTIYF	TGTGCCAGCAGCCAACAGGGGGAATCTGGAAACACCATATATTTT
TRBV5-4	NA	TRBD2	TRBJ2-1	CASSQGLAGRDEQFF	TGTGCCAGCAGCCAAGGACTAGCGGGAAGGGATGAGCAGTTCTTC
TRBV9	NA	TRBD1	TRBJ1-6	CASSVQGTGDSPLHF	TGTGCCAGCAGCGTACAAGGGACAGGGGATTCACCCCTCCACTTT
TRBV11-2	NA	NA	TRBJ2-2	CASSLTGNTGELFF	TGTGCCAGCAGCTTAACAGGAAACACCGGGGAGCTGTTTTTT
TRBV5-5	NA	NA	TRBJ1-2	CASSPGFGGYTF	TGTGCCAGCAGCCCAGGGTTCGGGGGCTACACCTTC
TRBV29-1	NA	NA	TRBJ2-6	CSVYEGGGANVLTF	TGCAGCGTTTATGAGGGAGGTGGGGCCAACGTCCTGACTTTC
TRBV28	few	NA	TRBJ2-2	CASSGLNTGELFF	TGTGCCAGTAGCGGTCTGAACACCGGGGAGCTGTTTTTT
TRBV7-9	NA	TRBD2	TRBJ2-2	CASSSGLAGANTGELFF	TGTGCCAGCAGCTCGGGACTAGCGGGTGCGAACACCGGGGAGCTGTTTTTT
TRBV19	NA	NA	TRBJ1-3	CASSGARGNTIYF	TGTGCCAGTAGTGGGGCGCGGGGAAACACCATATATTTT
TRBV19	few	NA	TRBJ1-5	CASKPNRGNQPQHF	TGTGCCAGTAAACCGAATCGGGGCAATCAGCCCCAGCATTTT
TRBV7-2	NA	NA	TRBJ2-7	CASSARSSYEQYF	TGTGCCAGCAGCGCTAGGAGCTCCTACGAGCAGTACTTC
TRBV11-3	NA	TRBD1	TRBJ2-5	CASSLAGAGGRETQYF	TGTGCCAGCAGCTTAGCCGGGGCAGGGGGCCGGGAGACCCAGTACTTC
TRBV16	NA	TRBD2	TRBJ2-7	CASSQAGTSGRASEQYF	TGTGCCAGCAGCCAGGCCGGGACTAGCGGGAGGGCCTCTGAGCAGTACTTC
TRBV28	NA	TRBD1	TRBJ2-7	CASSSTGGKYYEQYF	TGTGCCAGCAGTTCGACAGGGGGCAAGTACTACGAGCAGTACTTC
TRBV15	NA	NA	TRBJ2-1	CATSRDRGGTYNEQFF	TGTGCCACCAGCAGAGATAGGGGCGGGACCTACAATGAGCAGTTCTTC
TRBV6-1	NA	TRBD2	TRBJ2-5	CASSELAGGPQETQYF	TGTGCCAGCAGTGAATTAGCGGGGGGGCCCCAAGAGACCCAGTACTTC
TRBV6-2/TRBV6-3	once	NA	TRBJ1-2	CASSSTGLPMYGYTF	TGTGCCAGCAGTTCAACGGGACTGCCAATGTATGGCTACACCTTC
TRBV4-1	NA	TRBD1	TRBJ1-2	CASSQEGQGVDYGYTF	TGCGCCAGCAGCCAAGAGGGGCAGGGGGTCGACTATGGCTACACCTTC
TRBV12-5	NA	TRBD1	TRBJ2-3	CASGGDRGLTDTQYF	TGTGCTAGTGGGGGGGACAGGGGCCTCACAGATACGCAGTATTTT
TRBV19	NA	NA	TRBJ1-6	CASSASGGARSPLHF	TGTGCCAGTAGTGCCTCGGGTGGGGCTAGGTCACCCCTCCACTTT
TRBV5-1	few	NA	TRBJ2-7	CASSLQGDSAYEQYF	TGCGCCAGCAGCCTACAGGGTGATAGCGCCTACGAGCAGTACTTC
TRBV4-1	NA	TRBD1	TRBJ2-7	CASSQDRDRYYEQYF	TGCGCCAGCAGCCAAGACCGGGACAGATACTACGAGCAGTACTTC
TRBV28	NA	NA	TRBJ1-6	CASSSSGGATGSPLHF	TGTGCCAGCAGTTCCTCCGGGGGGGCCACGGGATCACCCCTCCACTTT
TRBV5-5	NA	TRBD2	TRBJ2-6	CASSSPGGTGANVLTF	TGTGCCAGCAGCTCCCCGGGAGGGACCGGGGCCAACGTCCTGACTTTC
TRBV6-5	NA	NA	TRBJ1-4	CASSYVAREYEKLFF	TGTGCCAGCAGTTACGTGGCCAGGGAATATGAAAAACTGTTTTTT
TRBV28	NA	TRBD2	TRBJ2-1	CASSFLAGGSYNEQFF	TGTGCCAGCAGTTTTTTAGCGGGGGGCTCCTACAATGAGCAGTTCTTC
TRBV7-8	NA	NA	TRBJ2-1	CASSRTRNEQFF	TGTGCCAGCAGCCGGACTCGAAATGAGCAGTTCTTC
TRBV27	NA	NA	TRBJ2-1	CASSEAHNEQFF	TGTGCCAGCTCTGAAGCCCACAATGAGCAGTTCTTC
TRBV5-1	once	TRBD2	TRBJ2-1	CASREIAGGYNEQFF	TGCGCCAGCCGGGAAATAGCGGGGGGCTACAATGAGCAGTTCTTC
TRBV4-2	NA	NA	TRBJ2-7	CASSQGQAAYEQYF	TGTGCCAGCAGCCAGGGCCAGGCAGCCTACGAGCAGTACTTC
TRBV5-1	NA	TRBD1	TRBJ1-5	CASSPTGGIGQPQHF	TGCGCCAGCAGCCCGACAGGGGGTATTGGTCAGCCCCAGCATTTT
TRBV30	NA	TRBD2	TRBJ2-1	CAWTRTSGSHEQFF	TGTGCCTGGACCCGGACTAGCGGGAGCCATGAGCAGTTCTTC
TRBV27	NA	TRBD1	TRBJ1-2	CASSPILTGGRNYGYTF	TGTGCCAGCAGTCCAATCCTGACAGGGGGAAGGAACTATGGCTACACCTTC